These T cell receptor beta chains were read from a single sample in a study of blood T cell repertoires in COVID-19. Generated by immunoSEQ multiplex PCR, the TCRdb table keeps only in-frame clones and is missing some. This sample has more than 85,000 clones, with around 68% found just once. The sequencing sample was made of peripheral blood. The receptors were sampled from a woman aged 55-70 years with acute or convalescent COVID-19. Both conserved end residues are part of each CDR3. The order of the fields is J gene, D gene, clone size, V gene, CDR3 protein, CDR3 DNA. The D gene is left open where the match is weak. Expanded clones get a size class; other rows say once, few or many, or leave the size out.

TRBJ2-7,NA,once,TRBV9,CASGDGYEQYF,TGTGCCAGCGGCGACGGTTACGAGCAGTACTTC
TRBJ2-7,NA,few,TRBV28,CASRRGGTSYEQYF,TGTGCCAGCAGGCGCGGTGGCACCTCCTACGAGCAGTACTTC
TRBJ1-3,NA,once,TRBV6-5,CASRPGWGTGNTIYF,TGTGCCAGCAGGCCCGGGTGGGGCACTGGAAACACCATATATTTT
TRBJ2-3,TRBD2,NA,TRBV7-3,CASSSVGGGLISTDTQYF,TGTGCCAGCAGCTCTGTCGGCGGGGGGCTAATCAGCACAGATACGCAGTATTTT
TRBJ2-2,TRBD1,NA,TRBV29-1,CSVGGDRMNTGELFF,TGCAGCGTTGGGGGGGACAGGATGAACACCGGGGAGCTGTTTTTT
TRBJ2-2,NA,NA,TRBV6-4,CASSDSTGTGELFF,TGTGCCAGCAGTGACTCAACGGGGACCGGGGAGCTGTTTTTT
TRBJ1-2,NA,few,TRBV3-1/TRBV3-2,CASSQGGGFRGYTF,TGTGCCAGCAGCCAAGGTGGAGGGTTTCGTGGCTACACCTTC
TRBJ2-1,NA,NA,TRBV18,CASSPALREEQFF,TGTGCCAGCTCACCAGCCCTGCGAGAGGAGCAGTTCTTC
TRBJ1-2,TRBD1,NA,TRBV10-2,CASMGQGGGYTF,TGCGCCAGCATGGGACAGGGTGGTGGCTACACCTTC
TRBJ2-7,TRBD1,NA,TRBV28,CASVGQGTSYEQYF,TGTGCCAGCGTTGGACAGGGAACCTCCTACGAGCAGTACTTC
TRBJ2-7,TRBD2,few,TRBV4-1,CASSQDHGTSLTYEQYF,TGCGCCAGCAGCCAAGATCATGGGACTAGCCTTACCTACGAGCAGTACTTC
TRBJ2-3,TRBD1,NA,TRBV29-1,CSVKPGGRTQYF,TGCAGCGTTAAACCAGGGGGCCGGACGCAGTATTTT
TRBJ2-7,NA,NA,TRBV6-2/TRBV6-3,CASSYSIGGVYEQYF,TGTGCCAGCAGTTACTCGATCGGCGGGGTCTACGAGCAGTACTTC
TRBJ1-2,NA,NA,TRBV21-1,CASSKQGTGSLGYTF,TGTGCCAGCAGCAAACAAGGGACAGGGTCTCTTGGCTACACCTTC
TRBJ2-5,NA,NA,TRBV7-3,CASSSTGLGETQYF,TGTGCCAGCAGCTCCACAGGGTTGGGGGAGACCCAGTACTTC
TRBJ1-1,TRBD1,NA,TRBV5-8,CASSQGRDTEAFF,TGTGCCAGTTCACAGGGGCGGGACACTGAAGCTTTCTTT
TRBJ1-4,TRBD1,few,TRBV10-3,CAIGEDRVESEKLFF,TGTGCCATCGGGGAGGACAGGGTCGAATCTGAAAAACTGTTTTTT
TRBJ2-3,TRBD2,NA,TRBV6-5,CATSSGGPDTQYF,TGTGCCACCAGTAGCGGGGGGCCTGATACGCAGTATTTT
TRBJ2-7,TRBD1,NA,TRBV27,CASSFYTGGTSYEQYF,TGTGCCAGCAGTTTTTATACAGGGGGGACATCCTACGAGCAGTACTTC
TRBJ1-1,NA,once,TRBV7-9,CASSSRANTEAFF,TGTGCCAGCAGCTCCAGGGCGAACACTGAAGCTTTCTTT
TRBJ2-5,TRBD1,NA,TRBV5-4,CASSSGGQTETQYF,TGTGCCAGCAGCTCAGGGGGACAGACAGAGACCCAGTACTTC
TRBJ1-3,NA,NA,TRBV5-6,CASSLQGTSGNTIYF,TGTGCCAGCAGCTTGCAGGGGACCTCTGGAAACACCATATATTTT